The 31 T cell receptor beta chains presented below share a single source sample, sequenced in a study of T-cell memory formation after mild COVID-19 (dated by TCRdb to about 2021). Library preparation was by 5' RACE. Instrument used: Illumina NovaSeq 6000. TCRdb cleaned the public reads at Q25 with fastp, built clones with MiXCR and kept in-frame beta chains. CDR3 protein sequences are deduplicated, and each keeps its most common genes and DNA. This sample holds about 430,000 distinct CDR3 sequences; roughly 17% were observed only once. The top ten clones comprise roughly 21% of the sample. Input material: PBMCs or a T cell subset sorted from them (not recorded which). These receptors came from a man in his late teens or twenties who had mild COVID-19 (a few samples of this study predate the infection). The sample titles of this study are shuffled in the database, so cell type and time point are left out; the donor was told from shared clones.

This clonotype appeared a few times. V usage is TRBV6-2 or TRBV6-3 and J usage is TRBJ1-5, with D hard to call. The CDR3 extends over 16 amino acids. Deletions cut 0 bases from V and 8 bases from J, with 17 bases between. Germline assignment: CDR1 MNHEY and CDR2 SVGEGT. CDR3 region: CASSYSPLYRAEPQHF. The DNA of the CDR3 is TGTGCCAGCAGTTACTCCCCCTTATACCGCGCGGAGCCCCAGCATTTT.

The chain is built from TRBV29-1 and TRBJ1-3; no reliable D call. There are 14 residues in the CDR3. V was pared by 4 bases and J by 0 bases, with 10 bases between. Germline V CDR1 and CDR2: SQVTM, ANQGSEA. The chain's CDR3 is CSVVPGVSGNTIYF. CDR3 bases: TGCAGCGTTGTGCCGGGAGTCTCTGGAAACACCATATATTTT.

This chain uses TRBV7-2 with TRBJ1-2, with D hard to call. CDR1 is SGHTA, CDR2 FQGNSA, per germline. CDR3 size: 13 residues. V lost 4 bases, J lost 3 bases, and 9 bases lay in between. The CDR3 bases are TGTGCCAGCAGCTCGACCCTGGACTATGGCTACACCTTC. As protein: CASSSTLDYGYTF.

Only a few counts were recorded for this clonotype. This chain uses TRBV7-8 with TRBJ2-5; D is unresolved. With 5 bases removed from V and 5 bases from J, the gap between germline ends came to 12 bases. Germline CDR1 reads SGHVS; CDR2 reads FQNEAQ. CDR3 length: 13 amino acids. The CDR3 nucleotides are TGTGCCAGCAGCCCGAGGCGGCGTGAGACCCAGTACTTC. It encodes CASSPRRRETQYF.

The chain uses TRBV12-3 or TRBV12-4 and TRBJ2-5, with D perhaps being TRBD1 or TRBD2 (5 bases each). V lost 6 bases, J lost 5 bases, and 19 bases lay in between. This CDR3 comprises 15 residues. The CDR3 DNA follows: TGTGCCAGCAGCCACTCCGGGGCGTCGGGGGAGACCCAGTACTTC. Its protein is CASSHSGASGETQYF.

The chain's CDR3 is CASSIGTSGGGREQFF. The CDR3 coding sequence is TGTGCCAGCAGCATCGGGACTAGCGGGGGGGGACGGGAGCAGTTCTTC. The chain recombines TRBV7-2 with TRBJ2-1, with 16 positions matching TRBD2. The V gene's germline CDR1 is SGHTA and CDR2 FQGNSA. The CDR3 sequence is 16 residues long. The V gene end was trimmed by 5 bases and the J gene end by 10 bases; junction bases not matched to a gene: 8. Filled out from reference TRBV7-2 and TRBJ2-1, the complete variable domain reads GAGVSQSPSNKVTEKGKDVELRCDPISGHTALYWYRQSLGQGLEFLIYFQGNSAPDKSGLPSDRFSAERTGGSVSTLTIQRTQQEDSAVYLCASSIGTSGGGREQFFGPGTRLTVL.

The chain carries TRBV6-1 and TRBJ1-2; 9 bases align to TRBD1. This CDR3 is built from 15 residues. V lost 4 bases, J lost 8 bases, and 11 bases stayed unmatched. Looked up from germline, CDR1 is MNHNS and CDR2 is SASEGT. Here the CDR3 DNA reads TGTGCCAGCAGTGGCCGGGACAGGGTGGCGAGGGGCTACACCTTC. Residues: CASSGRDRVARGYTF.

This clonotype appeared a few times. The V and J genes are TRBV7-2 and TRBJ2-4; D is unclear. Germline V gene sequence: CDR1 SGHTA, CDR2 FQGNSA. V lost 3 bases and J lost 1, with 10 bases in between. The CDR3 sequence is 15 residues long. CDR3 region: CASSFRMGAKNIQYF. The CDR3 bases are TGTGCCAGCAGCTTTCGCATGGGGGCCAAAAACATTCAGTACTTC.

This chain connects TRBV3-1 to TRBJ2-4; TRBD1 aligns across 7 bases. The CDR3 is made up of 13 amino acids. CDR1 and CDR2 from the germline V gene are LGHDT and YNNKEL (reference sequence). With V trimmed by 3 bases and J by 11 bases, 7 bases remained unmatched. CDR3 loop: CASSHPTGLLQYF. CDR3 bases: TGTGCCAGCAGCCACCCGACAGGGTTGCTTCAGTACTTC.

This chain uses TRBV2 with TRBJ2-7; 7 bases are a match to TRBD2. Germline loops: CDR1 SNHLY, CDR2 FYNNEI. The CDR3 is made up of 13 amino acids. The CDR3 sequence: CVTGGTTSYEQYV. The CDR3 DNA is TGTGTCACGGGGGGTACCACCTCCTACGAGCAGTACGTC.

The rearrangement joins TRBV12-5 to TRBJ2-5; maybe TRBD1 (6 bases). V lost 8 bases and J lost 0, with 7 bases in between. This CDR3 has 12 amino acids. Germline V gene data show CDR1 as LGHNT and CDR2 as FRNRAP. CDR3 amino acids: CASRGNQETQYF. The CDR3 nucleotides are TGTGCTAGTAGGGGGAACCAAGAGACCCAGTACTTC. The variable domain in full, with the rest retrieved from reference TRBV12-5 and TRBJ2-5, is DARVTQTPRHKVTEMGQEVTMRCQPILGHNTVFWYRQTMMQGLELLAYFRNRAPLDDSGMPKDRFSAEMPDATLATLKIQPSEPRDSAVYFCASRGNQETQYFGPGTRLLVL.

Only a few counts were recorded for this clonotype. V usage is TRBV28 and J usage is TRBJ2-7, with a tentative D call TRBD1 (5 bases). The CDR3 totals 14 residues. CDR1 MDHEN and CDR2 SYDVKM come from the germline V gene. V lost 1 base to trimming and J lost 5 bases, with 12 bases between them. CDR3: CASSLLQGKHEQYF. The CDR3 DNA is TGTGCCAGCAGTTTATTGCAGGGAAAGCACGAGCAGTACTTC.

V is TRBV10-3 and J is TRBJ1-5; tentatively, D is TRBD1 (6 bases). The V gene's germline CDR1 is ENHRY and CDR2 SYGVKD. The CDR3 is made up of 17 amino acids. Trimming removed 0 bases at V and 0 bases at J, with 12 bases between. CDR3 nucleotides: TGTGCCATCAGTGAGTCTGGCAGGGGCCATAGCAATCAGCCCCAGCATTTT. It yields the protein CAISESGRGHSNQPQHF.

The sample holds one count of this clonotype. The J gene is TRBJ1-2, the V gene TRBV20-1; D is unresolved. The CDR3 consists of 11 residues. Germline V gene sequence: CDR1 DFQATT, CDR2 SNEGSKA (reference sequence). Trimming pared 5 bases from V and 8 bases from J, leaving 12 bases between. In DNA, the CDR3 is TGCAGTGCTCCTCAAACCGGGGGCTACACCTTC. It encodes CSAPQTGGYTF.

The DNA of the CDR3 is TGCAGTGCTCCCGTGGGGCAAGAGACCCAGTACTTC. Translated: CSAPVGQETQYF. The chain is built from TRBV20-1 and TRBJ2-5; D uncertain. Deletions cut 5 bases from V and 2 bases from J, with 9 bases between. The CDR3 length is 12 residues. CDR1 DFQATT and CDR2 SNEGSKA come from the germline V gene (reference sequence).

The chain links TRBV7-6 to TRBJ2-5; 11 positions match TRBD2. From germline, CDR1 is SGHVS and CDR2 FNYEAQ. The CDR3 is 15 amino acids. V shed 5 bases and J 3 bases; nucleotides not matched to a gene: 5. This CDR3 reads CASSPELAGEETQYF. Here the CDR3 DNA reads TGTGCCAGCAGCCCAGAACTAGCGGGGGAAGAGACCCAGTACTTC.

This clonotype has just a few counts. CDR3 coding DNA: TGTGCCTGGGCTGGACAGGGGGTAGATGAGCAGTTCTTC. Translating it yields CAWAGQGVDEQFF. The chain has TRBV30 and TRBJ2-1; 10 bases line up with TRBD1. The J segment lost 8 bases and the V segment lost 5 bases, leaving 6 bases of the junction unmatched. CDR1 is GTSNPN, CDR2 SVGIG, per germline (reference sequence). The CDR3 sequence is 13 residues long.

With regard to this clonotype: Germline is not matched at one junction end, which may reflect a read error. V is TRBV20-1 and J is TRBJ2-3, with D perhaps being TRBD1 or TRBD2 (5 bases each). The CDR3 contains 12 residues. Germline CDR1 reads DFQATT; CDR2 reads SNEGSKA (reference sequence). The CDR3 spells CSARGESHTQYF. The CDR3 DNA is TGCAGTGCCAGAGGGGAAAGCCATACGCAGTATTTT.

The sample holds a few counts of this clonotype. The rearrangement links TRBV18 to TRBJ2-3; no clear D. In germline, CDR1 is KGHSH, CDR2 LQKENI. V lost 0 bases and J lost 1, with 8 bases in between. The CDR3 spans 15 residues. The CDR3 DNA reads as TGTGCCAGCTCACCACCCGGTGGGGGCACAGATACGCAGTATTTT. Its protein is CASSPPGGGTDTQYF.

This clonotype was seen repeatedly, ten times or more. V gene TRBV7-9 combines with J gene TRBJ2-5, with TRBD2 as a possible D gene (5 bases). This CDR3 contains 16 residues. Germline values: CDR1 SEHNR, CDR2 FQNEAQ (reference sequence). V was trimmed by 6 bases and J by 4 bases, leaving 21 bases between them. This chain's CDR3 is CASSPTPGPAGETQYF. DNA of the CDR3: TGTGCCAGCAGTCCAACCCCTGGGCCGGCGGGAGAGACCCAGTACTTC.

V is TRBV29-1 and J is TRBJ2-1; D gene unclear. CDR1 and CDR2 (germline): SQVTM, ANQGSEA. The CDR3 contains 12 residues. Deletions cut 4 bases from V and 5 bases from J, with 9 bases between. CDR3 in DNA: TGCAGCGTTGGGGGATTCAACAATGAGCAGTTCTTC. Residues: CSVGGFNNEQFF.

The chain links TRBV6-5 to TRBJ1-1; tentative D call: TRBD1 (5 bases). The CDR3 length is 14 residues. The V end lost 0 bases, the J end lost 4 bases, and 9 bases lay between the germline ends. The V gene's germline CDR1 is MNHEY and CDR2 SVGAGI. The CDR3 bases are TGTGCCAGCAGTTACTCGGGGCAGGGCACTGAAGCTTTCTTT. It specifies CASSYSGQGTEAFF.

This chain connects TRBV7-2 to TRBJ1-1; D not resolved. There are 14 residues in the CDR3. CDR1 SGHTA and CDR2 FQGNSA come from the germline V gene. Trimming shortened V by 5 bases and J by 2 bases, and 12 bases separated the two germline ends. The CDR3 coding sequence is TGTGCCAGCAGCCAGTACAGCCTTAACACTGAAGCTTTCTTT. It translates to CASSQYSLNTEAFF.

This clonotype was counted a single time. The V call is TRBV2, the J call TRBJ2-7; TRBD1 aligns across 9 bases. The CDR3 covers 13 residues. Looked up from germline, CDR1 is SNHLY and CDR2 is FYNNEI. V was clipped by 6 bases and J by 6 bases; unmatched bases: 6. The CDR3 bases are TGTGCCAGCAGCCGAGGACAGGGGCTCGAGCAGTACTTC. It codes for CASSRGQGLEQYF.

The chain has TRBV4-3 and TRBJ2-5; D is possibly TRBD1 (6 bases). Germline V gives CDR1 LGHNA, CDR2 YSLEER. The V end was cut by 4 bases, the J end by 5 bases, with 14 bases between. This CDR3 contains 14 residues. CDR3 sequence (DNA): TGCGCCAGCAGCCTACAGGGAAGGTCGGAGACCCAGTACTTC. Encoded protein: CASSLQGRSETQYF.

The chain links TRBV5-6 to TRBJ1-2; 7 bases map to TRBD1. Germline V gives CDR1 SGHDT, CDR2 YYEEEE. The CDR3 spans 13 residues. The ends lost 5 bases at V and 0 bases at J; junction bases unmatched: 1. The CDR3 sequence: CASRGQTNYGYTF. DNA for the CDR3: TGTGCCAGCAGGGGACAGACTAACTATGGCTACACCTTC.

This chain connects TRBV6-2 or TRBV6-3 to TRBJ1-1; D gene unclear. The CDR3 runs 13 residues. V lost 6 bases and J lost 3, with 11 bases in between. Per germline, CDR1 MNHEY and CDR2 SVGEGT. The CDR3 protein is CASRREMDTEAFF. DNA for the CDR3: TGTGCCAGCAGGAGGGAAATGGACACTGAAGCTTTCTTT.

There are a few counts of this clonotype. The CDR3 reads CASSLVLGMRDRVFHTEAFF. Here the CDR3 DNA reads TGTGCCAGCAGCTTGGTCTTAGGGATGCGGGACAGGGTTTTTCACACTGAAGCTTTCTTT. The chain has TRBV7-3 and TRBJ1-1; 9 nucleotides line up with TRBD1. This CDR3 is built from 20 residues. The trim removed 3 bases at V and 3 bases at J, leaving 20 bases unmatched. The V gene's germline CDR1 is SGHTA and CDR2 FQGTGA.

The gene calls are TRBV12-3 or TRBV12-4 and TRBJ2-5; TRBD1 is a possible D gene (6 bases). Trimming pared 3 bases from V and 2 bases from J, leaving 13 bases between. The CDR3 is 15 amino acids. CDR3 nucleotide sequence: TGTGCCAGCAGTTTCGGGCAGGGGCTACAAGAGACCCAGTACTTC. Translating it yields CASSFGQGLQETQYF.

DNA for the CDR3: TGCAGTGCTAGAGGACCGCCCGATACGCAGTATTTT. Protein: CSARGPPDTQYF. The J gene is TRBJ2-3, the V gene TRBV20-1; D unclear. The germline CDR1 and CDR2 sequences are DFQATT and SNEGSKA (reference sequence). The germline V and J ends were trimmed by 1 base and 6 bases, with 8 bases remaining between them. This CDR3 is 12 amino acids long.

The V call is TRBV7-9, the J call TRBJ1-6; 7 positions match TRBD1. Per the germline V gene, CDR1 is SEHNR and CDR2 is FQNEAQ (reference sequence). CDR3 length: 15 amino acids. V trimming: 6 bases; J trimming: 7 bases; junction bases outside the gene matches: 9. The CDR3 sequence is CASRGVGQLNSPLHF. For the CDR3, the DNA is TGTGCCAGCAGGGGCGTGGGACAGCTCAATTCACCCCTCCACTTT.